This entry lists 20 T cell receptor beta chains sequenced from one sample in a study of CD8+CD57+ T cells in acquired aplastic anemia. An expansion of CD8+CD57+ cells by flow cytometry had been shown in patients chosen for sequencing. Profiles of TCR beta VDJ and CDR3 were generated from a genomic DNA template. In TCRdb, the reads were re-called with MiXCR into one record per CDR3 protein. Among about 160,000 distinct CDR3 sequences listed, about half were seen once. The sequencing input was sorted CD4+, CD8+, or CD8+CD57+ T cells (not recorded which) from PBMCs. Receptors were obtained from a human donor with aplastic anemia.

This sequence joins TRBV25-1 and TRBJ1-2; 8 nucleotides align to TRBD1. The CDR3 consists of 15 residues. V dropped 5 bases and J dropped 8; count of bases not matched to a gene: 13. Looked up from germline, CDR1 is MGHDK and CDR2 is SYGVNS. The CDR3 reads CASSMTGQGAGGYTF. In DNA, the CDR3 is TGTGCCAGCAGTATGACGGGGCAGGGGGCGGGAGGCTACACCTTC.

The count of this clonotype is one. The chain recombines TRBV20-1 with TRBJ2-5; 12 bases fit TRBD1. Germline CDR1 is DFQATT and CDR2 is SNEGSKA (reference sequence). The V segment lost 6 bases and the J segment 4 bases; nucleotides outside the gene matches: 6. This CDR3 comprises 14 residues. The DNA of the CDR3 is TGCAGTGCCCAGGGACAGGGGGCCGGAGAGACCCAGTACTTC. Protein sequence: CSAQGQGAGETQYF.

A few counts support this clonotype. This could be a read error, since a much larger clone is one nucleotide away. In nucleotides, the CDR3 is TGCAGCGTTGGGGGCAACCTAGCCAAAAGCATTCAGTACTTC. It yields the protein CSVGGNLAKSIQYF. This chain links TRBV29-1 with TRBJ2-4; D assignment may be TRBD1 or TRBD2 (5 bases each). The CDR3 is 14 residues long. Germline V CDR1 and CDR2: SQVTM, ANQGSEA. Together with reference TRBV29-1 and TRBJ2-4, the CDR3 gives the full variable domain: SAVISQKPSRDICQRGTSLTIQCQVDSQVTMMFWYRQQPGQSLTLIATANQGSEATYESGFVIDKFPISRPNLTFSTLTVSNMSPEDSSIYLCSVGGNLAKSIQYFGAGTRLSVL.

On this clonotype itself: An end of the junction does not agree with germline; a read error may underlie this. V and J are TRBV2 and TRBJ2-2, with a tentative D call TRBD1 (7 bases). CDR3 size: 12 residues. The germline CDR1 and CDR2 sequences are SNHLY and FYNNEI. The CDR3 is CASSRGAGGLFF. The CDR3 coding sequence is TGTGCCAGCAGCAGGGGGGCCGGGGGGCTGTTTTTT.

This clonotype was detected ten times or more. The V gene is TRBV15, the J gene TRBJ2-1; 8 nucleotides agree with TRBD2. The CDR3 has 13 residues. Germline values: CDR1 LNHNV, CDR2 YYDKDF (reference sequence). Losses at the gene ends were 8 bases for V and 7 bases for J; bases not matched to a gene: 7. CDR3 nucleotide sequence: TGTGCCACCTGGCCCAGCGGGAGAAATGAGCAGTTCTTC. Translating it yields CATWPSGRNEQFF.

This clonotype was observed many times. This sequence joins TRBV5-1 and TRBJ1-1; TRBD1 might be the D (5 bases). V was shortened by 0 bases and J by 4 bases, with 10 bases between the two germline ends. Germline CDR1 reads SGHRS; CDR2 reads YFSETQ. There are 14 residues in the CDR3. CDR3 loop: CASSLEVGGTEAFF. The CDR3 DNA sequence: TGCGCCAGCAGCTTGGAAGTGGGGGGCACTGAAGCTTTCTTT.

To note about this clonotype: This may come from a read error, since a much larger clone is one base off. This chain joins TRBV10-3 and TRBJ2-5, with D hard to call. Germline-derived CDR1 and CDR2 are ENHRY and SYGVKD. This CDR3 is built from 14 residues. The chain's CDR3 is CASSYSSEEETQYF. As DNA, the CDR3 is TGTGCCAGCAGTTACTCGTCTGAGGAAGAGACCCAGTACTTC.

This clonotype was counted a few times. The chain's CDR3 is CASGAEAFF. As DNA, the CDR3 is TGTGCCAGCGGGGCTGAAGCTTTCTTT. The rearrangement uses TRBV2 and TRBJ1-1; no clear D gene. The CDR3 extends over 9 amino acids. CDR1 SNHLY and CDR2 FYNNEI come from the germline V gene. Trimming took off 8 bases at V and 6 bases at J, with 4 bases between the two ends.

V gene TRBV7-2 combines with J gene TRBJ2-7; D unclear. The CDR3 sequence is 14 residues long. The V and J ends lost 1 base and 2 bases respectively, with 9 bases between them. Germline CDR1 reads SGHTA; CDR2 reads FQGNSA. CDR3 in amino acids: CASSLGVGPYEQYF. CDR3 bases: TGTGCCAGCAGCTTAGGTGTGGGCCCCTACGAGCAGTACTTC.

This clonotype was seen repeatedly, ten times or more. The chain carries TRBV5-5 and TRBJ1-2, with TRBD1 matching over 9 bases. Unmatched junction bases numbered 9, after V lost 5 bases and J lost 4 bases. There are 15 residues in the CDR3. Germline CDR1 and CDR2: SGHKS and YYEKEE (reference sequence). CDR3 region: CASRRPGQGIYGYTF. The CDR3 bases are TGTGCCAGCAGAAGGCCGGGACAGGGTATCTATGGCTACACCTTC.

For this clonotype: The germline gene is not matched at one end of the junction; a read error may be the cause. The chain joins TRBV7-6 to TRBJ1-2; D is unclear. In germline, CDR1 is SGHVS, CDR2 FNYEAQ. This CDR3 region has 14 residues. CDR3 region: CASSSLGVSYDYTF. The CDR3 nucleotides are TGTGCCAGCAGCTCTCTCGGGGTCTCCTATGACTACACCTTC.

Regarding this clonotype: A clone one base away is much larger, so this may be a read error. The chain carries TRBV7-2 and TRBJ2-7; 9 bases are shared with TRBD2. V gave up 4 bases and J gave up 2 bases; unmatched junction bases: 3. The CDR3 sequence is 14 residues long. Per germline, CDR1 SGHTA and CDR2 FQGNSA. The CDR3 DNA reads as TGTGCCAGCAGCTCGGTAGCGGGGGCCTACGAGCAGTACGTC. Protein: CASSSVAGAYEQYV.

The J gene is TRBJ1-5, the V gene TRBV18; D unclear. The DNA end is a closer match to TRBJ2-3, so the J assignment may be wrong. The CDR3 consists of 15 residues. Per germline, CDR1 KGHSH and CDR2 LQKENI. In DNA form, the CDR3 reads TGTGCCAGCTCACCATTCGCCGGATTCAATCAGCCCCAGTATTTT. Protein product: CASSPFAGFNQPQYF.

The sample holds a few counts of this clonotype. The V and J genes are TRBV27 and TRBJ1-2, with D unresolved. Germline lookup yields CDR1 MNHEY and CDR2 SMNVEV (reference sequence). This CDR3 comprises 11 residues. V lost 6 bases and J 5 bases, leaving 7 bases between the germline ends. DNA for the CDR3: TGTGCCAGCAGCTCGGGGTATGGCTACACCTTC. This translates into CASSSGYGYTF.

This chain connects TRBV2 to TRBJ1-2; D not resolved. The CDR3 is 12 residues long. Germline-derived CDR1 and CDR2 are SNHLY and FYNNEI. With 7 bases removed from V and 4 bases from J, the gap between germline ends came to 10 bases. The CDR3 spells CASMVRRYGYTF. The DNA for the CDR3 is TGTGCCAGCATGGTCAGGCGCTATGGCTACACCTTC.

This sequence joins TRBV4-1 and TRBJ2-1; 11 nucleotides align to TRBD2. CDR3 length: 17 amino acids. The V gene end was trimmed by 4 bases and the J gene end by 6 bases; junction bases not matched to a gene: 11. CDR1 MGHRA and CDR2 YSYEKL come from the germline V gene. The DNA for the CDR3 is TGCGCCAGCAGCCCAGACGGGGATAGCGGGGGGGCCAATGAGCAGTTCTTC. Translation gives CASSPDGDSGGANEQFF.

As DNA, the CDR3 is TGCGCCAGCAGTGAGTCGCGGGGCCACACTGAAGCTTTCTTT. Residues: CASSESRGHTEAFF. The chain uses TRBV10-1 and TRBJ1-1, with D possibly TRBD1 on 5 matching bases. V lost 0 bases and J 3 bases, leaving 8 bases between the germline ends. This CDR3 is built from 14 residues. Looked up from germline, CDR1 is WNHNN and CDR2 is SYGVQD (reference sequence).

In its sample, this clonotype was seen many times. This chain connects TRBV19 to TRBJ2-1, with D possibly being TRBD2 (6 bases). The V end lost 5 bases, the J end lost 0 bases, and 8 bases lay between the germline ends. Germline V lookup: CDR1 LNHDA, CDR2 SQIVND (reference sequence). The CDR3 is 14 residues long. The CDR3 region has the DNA TGTGCCAGTAGTCTCGGGAGCTCCTACAATGAGCAGTTCTTC. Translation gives CASSLGSSYNEQFF.

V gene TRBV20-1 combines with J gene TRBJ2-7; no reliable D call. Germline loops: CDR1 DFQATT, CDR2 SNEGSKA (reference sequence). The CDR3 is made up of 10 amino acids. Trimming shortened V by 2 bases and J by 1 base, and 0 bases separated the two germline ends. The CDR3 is CSARSYEQYF. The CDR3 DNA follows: TGCAGTGCTAGATCCTACGAGCAGTACTTC.

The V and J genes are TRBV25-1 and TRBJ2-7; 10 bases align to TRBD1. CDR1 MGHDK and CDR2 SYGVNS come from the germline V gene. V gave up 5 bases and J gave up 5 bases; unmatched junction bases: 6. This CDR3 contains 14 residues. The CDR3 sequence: CASSTGQGFDEQYF. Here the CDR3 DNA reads TGTGCCAGCAGTACGGGACAGGGGTTCGACGAGCAGTACTTC.